A selection of T cell receptor beta chains follows, all from one sample in a study of blood T cell repertoires in COVID-19. Sequencing used immunoSEQ multiplex PCR; TCRdb keeps in-frame clones, though not all of them. The repertoire consists of some 140,000 clones, with around 84% occurring once and the leading ten covering roughly 1.5%. Input material: peripheral blood. Receptors originate from a man older than 75 with acute or convalescent COVID-19. Each CDR3 is given with its conserved first and last residue. The D gene is left open where the match is weak. Size is stated for part of the rows, as once, few or many counts, or as a class when the clone is expanded.

abundance: .
j_gene: TRBJ2-3
v_gene: TRBV7-2
d_gene: .
CDR3aa: CASAGATDTQYF
CDR3nt: TGTGCCAGCGCAGGGGCCACAGATACGCAGTATTTT

abundance: .
j_gene: TRBJ2-7
v_gene: TRBV5-4
d_gene: TRBD1
CDR3aa: CASSFGQGALREQYF
CDR3nt: TGTGCCAGCAGCTTTGGGCAGGGGGCGCTTCGTGAGCAGTACTTC

abundance: .
j_gene: TRBJ2-2
v_gene: TRBV24-1
d_gene: .
CDR3aa: CATSSDRVNTGELFF
CDR3nt: TGTGCCACCAGTTCGGACAGAGTGAACACCGGGGAGCTGTTTTTT

abundance: .
j_gene: TRBJ2-1
v_gene: TRBV5-4
d_gene: TRBD2
CDR3aa: CASSSGLAQTNEQFF
CDR3nt: TGTGCCAGCAGCTCTGGACTAGCCCAAACCAATGAGCAGTTCTTC

abundance: .
j_gene: TRBJ2-3
v_gene: TRBV6-5
d_gene: .
CDR3aa: CASSYGQNTDTQYF
CDR3nt: TGTGCCAGCAGTTACGGACAAAACACAGATACGCAGTATTTT

abundance: few
j_gene: TRBJ1-3
v_gene: TRBV6-1
d_gene: TRBD1
CDR3aa: CASREPGQGAGNTIYF
CDR3nt: TGTGCCAGCAGAGAACCGGGACAGGGGGCTGGAAACACCATATATTTT

abundance: .
j_gene: TRBJ1-2
v_gene: TRBV28
d_gene: .
CDR3aa: CASTSSPPTRDYGYTF
CDR3nt: TGTGCCAGCACCTCATCTCCCCCGACAAGAGACTATGGCTACACCTTC

abundance: few
j_gene: TRBJ1-6
v_gene: TRBV5-5
d_gene: .
CDR3aa: CASSLVGGAPNSPLHF
CDR3nt: TGTGCCAGCAGCTTGGTCGGGGGGGCTCCTAATTCACCCCTCCACTTT

abundance: few
j_gene: TRBJ1-2
v_gene: TRBV6-5
d_gene: TRBD1
CDR3aa: CASSYTPGGYYGYTF
CDR3nt: TGTGCCAGCAGTTACACCCCAGGGGGATACTATGGCTACACCTTC

abundance: .
j_gene: TRBJ1-1
v_gene: TRBV5-4
d_gene: .
CDR3aa: CASSLLIGEGTEAFF
CDR3nt: TGTGCCAGCAGCTTGTTAATCGGGGAGGGCACTGAAGCTTTCTTT

abundance: .
j_gene: TRBJ2-7
v_gene: TRBV5-5
d_gene: TRBD1
CDR3aa: CASSSTTGTGVLGQYF
CDR3nt: TGTGCCAGCAGCTCGACTACCGGGACAGGTGTGCTCGGGCAGTACTTC

abundance: once
j_gene: TRBJ2-3
v_gene: TRBV7-2
d_gene: .
CDR3aa: CASSLVSGSTDTQYF
CDR3nt: TGTGCCAGCAGCTTAGTATCGGGGAGCACAGATACGCAGTATTTT

abundance: .
j_gene: TRBJ1-6
v_gene: TRBV7-8
d_gene: TRBD1
CDR3aa: CASSLVVRGARLSNSPLHF
CDR3nt: TGTGCCAGCAGCTTAGTCGTCAGGGGGGCCCGTCTAAGTAATTCACCCCTCCACTTT

abundance: .
j_gene: TRBJ2-6
v_gene: TRBV4-2
d_gene: TRBD1
CDR3aa: CASSPRQGLSGANVLTF
CDR3nt: TGTGCCAGCAGCCCTAGACAGGGCCTCTCTGGGGCCAACGTCCTGACTTTC

abundance: .
j_gene: TRBJ2-5
v_gene: TRBV19
d_gene: TRBD1
CDR3aa: CASSNPGTGPETQYF
CDR3nt: TGTGCCAGTAGTAACCCCGGGACAGGACCCGAGACCCAGTACTTC

abundance: .
j_gene: TRBJ1-1
v_gene: TRBV19
d_gene: .
CDR3aa: CASRQGFAGTEAFF
CDR3nt: TGTGCCAGTAGGCAGGGTTTTGCGGGGACTGAAGCTTTCTTT

abundance: .
j_gene: TRBJ1-4
v_gene: TRBV2
d_gene: TRBD1
CDR3aa: CASRYRQGESEKLFF
CDR3nt: TGTGCCAGCAGATATAGACAGGGGGAAAGTGAAAAACTGTTTTTT

abundance: .
j_gene: TRBJ1-2
v_gene: TRBV30
d_gene: TRBD1
CDR3aa: CAFPGQGGTYGYTF
CDR3nt: TGTGCCTTTCCAGGACAGGGCGGTACCTATGGCTACACCTTC

abundance: .
j_gene: TRBJ1-2
v_gene: TRBV29-1
d_gene: .
CDR3aa: CSVAEGGLIYGYTF
CDR3nt: TGCAGCGTTGCGGAGGGGGGGCTAATCTATGGCTACACCTTC

abundance: .
j_gene: TRBJ2-3
v_gene: TRBV5-5
d_gene: .
CDR3aa: CASSEGLAGGLLGDTQYF
CDR3nt: TGTGCCAGCAGCGAAGGGCTTGCTGGCGGACTACTCGGAGATACGCAGTATTTT

abundance: .
j_gene: TRBJ2-1
v_gene: TRBV6-5
d_gene: TRBD2
CDR3aa: CASSPGREVYNEQFF
CDR3nt: TGTGCCAGCAGTCCGGGGCGGGAGGTATACAATGAGCAGTTCTTC

abundance: .
j_gene: TRBJ2-3
v_gene: TRBV4-1
d_gene: TRBD2
CDR3aa: CASSQDPSGASTDTQYF
CDR3nt: TGCGCCAGCAGCCAAGATCCAAGCGGGGCTAGCACAGATACGCAGTATTTT

abundance: few
j_gene: TRBJ1-6
v_gene: TRBV5-4
d_gene: TRBD1
CDR3aa: CASSLGDRDNSPLHF
CDR3nt: TGTGCCAGCAGCTTGGGGGACAGGGATAATTCACCCCTCCACTTT

abundance: .
j_gene: TRBJ2-3
v_gene: TRBV5-1
d_gene: TRBD2
CDR3aa: CASRTGTSSWDTQYF
CDR3nt: TGCGCCAGCAGGACCGGGACTAGCTCATGGGATACGCAGTATTTT

abundance: .
j_gene: TRBJ2-3
v_gene: TRBV5-1
d_gene: TRBD1
CDR3aa: CASSLALRQGLGSTDTQYF
CDR3nt: TGCGCCAGCAGCTTGGCCCTAAGACAGGGGTTAGGAAGCACAGATACGCAGTATTTT

abundance: .
j_gene: TRBJ2-7
v_gene: TRBV9
d_gene: TRBD1
CDR3aa: CASSVAQGAYEQYF
CDR3nt: TGTGCCAGCAGCGTAGCACAGGGGGCCTACGAGCAGTACTTC

abundance: many
j_gene: TRBJ1-2
v_gene: TRBV29-1
d_gene: .
CDR3aa: CSVTLGQAFGGYTF
CDR3nt: TGCAGCGTGACCCTGGGGCAGGCCTTTGGTGGCTACACCTTC

abundance: .
j_gene: TRBJ1-5
v_gene: TRBV20-1
d_gene: TRBD1
CDR3aa: CSASGQGQNQPQHF
CDR3nt: TGCAGTGCTAGTGGACAGGGGCAGAATCAGCCCCAGCATTTT

abundance: .
j_gene: TRBJ2-6
v_gene: TRBV2
d_gene: TRBD1
CDR3aa: CASGQGAGGANVLTF
CDR3nt: TGTGCCAGCGGACAGGGGGCTGGTGGGGCCAACGTCCTGACTTTC

abundance: .
j_gene: TRBJ2-7
v_gene: TRBV5-8
d_gene: .
CDR3aa: CASSHDGTGTYEQYF
CDR3nt: TGTGCCAGCAGCCATGACGGGACTGGCACCTACGAGCAGTACTTC

abundance: many
j_gene: TRBJ1-2
v_gene: TRBV4-1
d_gene: .
CDR3aa: CASSQAGRLRTF
CDR3nt: TGCGCCAGCAGCCAGGCCGGAAGGCTGCGGACCTTC

abundance: many
j_gene: TRBJ1-1
v_gene: TRBV3-1/TRBV3-2
d_gene: .
CDR3aa: CASSQEAALGAFF
CDR3nt: TGTGCCAGCAGCCAAGAAGCGGCTTTGGGGGCTTTCTTT

abundance: .
j_gene: TRBJ1-1
v_gene: TRBV7-6
d_gene: .
CDR3aa: CASSLGGGMSPEAFF
CDR3nt: TGTGCCAGCAGTCTCGGCGGGGGGATGAGCCCTGAAGCTTTCTTT

abundance: few
j_gene: TRBJ1-1
v_gene: TRBV7-3
d_gene: .
CDR3aa: CASSEGHSNTEAFF
CDR3nt: TGTGCCAGCAGCGAGGGACACTCGAACACTGAAGCTTTCTTT

abundance: .
j_gene: TRBJ2-1
v_gene: TRBV7-2
d_gene: .
CDR3aa: CASTPGGTYNEQFF
CDR3nt: TGTGCCAGCACCCCCGGAGGGACCTACAATGAGCAGTTCTTC

abundance: .
j_gene: TRBJ2-1
v_gene: TRBV19
d_gene: TRBD1
CDR3aa: CASSISGTGVWNEQFF
CDR3nt: TGTGCCAGTAGTATCTCCGGGACAGGGGTGTGGAATGAGCAGTTCTTC